This T cell receptor beta chain was observed in a study of cytomegalovirus exposure and HLA in healthy donors. Findings and caveats of the study: Reportedly, fewer N-insertions than the approximately 700-donor mean appeared in an Asian-associated ancestry cluster in a later analysis.

A note on this clone: Its target is not known.

PCR was performed using 60 Vbeta and 13 Jbeta primers. The repertoire was sequenced with immunoSEQ multiplex PCR; TCRdb's copy has only in-frame clones and lacks some. Counted here are 85,000 to 100,000 clones, 64% occurring once; the ten biggest clones make up roughly 3.2%. Per germline, CDR1 SNHLY and CDR2 FYNNEI. Trimming left V 4 bases short and J 3 bases short, with 15 bases between. This CDR3 contains 15 residues. The sequencing input was PBMCs. V and J are TRBV2 and TRBJ2-5; D is perhaps TRBD2 (5 bases). This receptor was taken from a man in his 60s in good health and CMV-seronegative. CDR3 in amino acids: CASSATLGEKETQYF. The DNA of the CDR3 is TGTGCCAGCAGTGCGACACTAGGAGAGAAAGAGACCCAGTACTTC.